This TCR beta chain was sequenced for a study of shared clonotypes between healthy human individuals. The junction had 12 bases not matched to a gene; V was cut back by 0 bases and J by 6 bases. Per germline, CDR1 GTSNPN and CDR2 SVGIG (reference sequence). This CDR3 region has 17 residues. Sequencing used immunoSEQ multiplex PCR; TCRdb keeps in-frame clones, though not all of them. The data contain fewer than 600,000 clones, roughly 72% of them singletons. The source material was PBMCs. V and J are TRBV30 and TRBJ2-1; 9 bases are shared with TRBD2. This clonotype originated in a woman aged 40 to 50 in good health. Some clones in this sample may be carry-over from other donors' samples. The CDR3: CAWSVEGISGSVNEQFF. CDR3 sequence (DNA): TGTGCCTGGAGTGTAGAGGGTATTAGCGGGAGCGTCAATGAGCAGTTCTTC.